Following are 13 T cell receptor beta chains from one sample sequenced in a study of T cells in women clearing cervical HPV infection (dated by TCRdb to between 2017 and 2018). Library method: the immunoSEQ multiplex PCR assay. TCRdb carries this immuneACCESS record with in-frame sequences only. Its versions omit some clonotypes, under half of them owing to an unresolved V gene in the studies checked, with the rest unexplained. The sample's table covers fewer than 30,000 clones. Of the sample, roughly 6.6% is held by the ten largest clones. The sequenced sample consisted of blood buffy coat. These TCRs come from a woman between 18 and 69 years old with a cervical HPV16 infection that either progressed to CIN3+ or cleared (not recorded which).

About this clone: The read ends 3 residues early relative to the CDR3; the germline J gene fills the gap. The gene calls are TRBV18 and TRBJ1-5; 12 bases agree with TRBD1. The CDR3 is 15 residues long. The germline CDR1 and CDR2 sequences are KGHSH and LQKENI. V was pared by 4 bases and J by 7 bases, with 5 bases of the junction left unmatched. This CDR3 is CASSRDRGLGQPQHF. The CDR3 bases that were read are TGTGCCAGCTCACGGGACAGGGGGCTAGGGCAGCCC.

On this clone itself: The sequence runs out 3 residues before the end of the CDR3; the remainder is reconstructed from the germline J gene. The chain combines TRBV6-2 or TRBV6-3 with TRBJ2-6; D gene unclear. Looked up from germline, CDR1 is MNHEY and CDR2 is SVGEGT. Trimming stripped 6 bases from V and 1 base from J, with 13 bases between. The CDR3 covers 16 residues. The CDR3 loop is CASSLVVSSGANVLTF. The CDR3 DNA, read in part, is TGTGCCAGCAGCCTAGTTGTCTCGTCTGGGGCCAACGTC.

Remarks on this clone: The sequence runs out 3 residues before the end of the CDR3; the remainder is reconstructed from the germline J gene. The chain couples TRBV6-4 to TRBJ1-1, with D possibly matching TRBD1 (5 bases). V gave up 9 bases and J gave up 0 bases, with 14 bases separating them. CDR3 size: 14 residues. CDR1 is MRHNA and CDR2 is SNTAGT in the germline V gene. The CDR3 loop is CARIGGALNTEAFF. The part of the CDR3 DNA that was read is TGTGCCAGGATAGGCGGGGCATTGAACACTGAA.

With respect to this clone: Coverage ceases 3 residues before the CDR3 finishes, and the germline J gene fills in the end. The V call is TRBV29-1, the J call TRBJ2-7, with a possible D match to TRBD1 (6 bases). V was pared by 1 base and J by 5 bases, with 18 bases between. The germline V gene has CDR1 SQVTM and CDR2 ANQGSEA. This CDR3 contains 15 residues. CDR3 in amino acids: CSVEGRAQGIHEQYF. The sequenced part of the CDR3 DNA is TGCAGCGTTGAAGGTCGAGCACAGGGCATCCACGAG.

Worth noting for this clone: From the germline J gene comes the end of the CDR3, since the read stops 3 residues before it. V and J are TRBV7-6 and TRBJ2-7, with a tentative D call TRBD2 (6 bases). The CDR3 is 14 residues long. The germline CDR1 and CDR2 sequences are SGHVS and FNYEAQ. The germline V and J ends were trimmed by 1 base and 5 bases, with 12 bases remaining between them. CDR3: CASSLGRGSHEQYF. CDR3 DNA (partial): TGTGCCAGCAGCTTAGGGAGGGGATCCCACGAG.

On this clone: The read ends 3 residues early relative to the CDR3; the germline J gene fills the gap. This rearrangement joins TRBV5-4 to TRBJ2-5, with 13 bases aligning to TRBD2. The CDR3 is 15 residues long. Germline V CDR1 and CDR2: SGHNT, YYREEE (reference sequence). V was clipped by 1 base and J by 5 bases; unmatched bases: 2. CDR3 amino acids: CASSLTSGRGETQYF. The CDR3 DNA, read in part, is TGTGCCAGCAGCTTGACTAGCGGGAGGGGCGAGACC.

Frequency places this clone as medium-sized. The sequence runs out 3 residues before the end of the CDR3; the remainder is reconstructed from the germline J gene. The J gene is TRBJ2-2, the V gene TRBV14, with D possibly being TRBD1 (6 bases). CDR1 is SGHDN and CDR2 is FVKESK in the germline V gene. V gave up 8 bases and J gave up 3 bases, with 16 bases separating them. The length of the CDR3 is 15 residues. The CDR3 is CASGRGIEDTGELFF. CDR3 DNA, as far as it was read: TGTGCCAGCGGCAGGGGAATAGAGGACACCGGGGAG. Combining the CDR3 with reference TRBV14 and TRBJ2-2 gives the whole variable domain EAGVTQFPSHSVIEKGQTVTLRCDPISGHDNLYWYRRVMGKEIKFLLHFVKESKQDESGMPNNRFLAERTGGTYSTLKVQPAELEDSGVYFCASGRGIEDTGELFFGEGSRLTVL.

As for this clone: The DNA ends 3 residues before the CDR3 does, and the rest of the CDR3 is filled in from the germline J gene. The rearrangement links TRBV10-3 to TRBJ2-3, with TRBD2 matching 9 bases. Germline loops: CDR1 ENHRY, CDR2 SYGVKD. CDR3 length: 14 amino acids. CDR3 DNA (partial): TGTGCCATCAGTGAACGACTAGCGGAAGAGACG. It is translated as CAISERLAEET. The full CDR3 reads CAISERLAEETQYF.

As concerns this clone: The read terminates 3 residues ahead of where the CDR3 ends, so the germline J gene completes it. The gene calls are TRBV7-9 and TRBJ2-2; perhaps TRBD1 as D (5 bases). Germline V gives CDR1 SEHNR, CDR2 FQNEAQ (reference sequence). Trimming took 0 bases from V and 7 from J, leaving 12 bases between them. This CDR3 is 15 amino acids long. CDR3 region: CASSLAAGADGELFF. CDR3 bases read: TGTGCCAGCAGCTTAGCGGCTGGGGCGGACGGGGAG.

Details on this clone: The CDR3 end falls 3 residues outside the read, so it is completed with the germline J gene. The chain employs TRBV19 and TRBJ1-5, with 8 positions matching TRBD1. The V and J ends lost 8 bases and 3 bases, in that order; junction bases with no gene match: 6. The CDR3 covers 14 residues. Germline V gene sequence: CDR1 LNHDA, CDR2 SQIVND (reference sequence). The CDR3 DNA, read in part, is TGTGCCAGTCGCACAGGGGGGCCCAATCAGCCC. Its protein is CASRTGGPNQP. The entire CDR3 protein is CASRTGGPNQPQHF.

Note on this clone: The read is 3 residues too short to cover the CDR3 end, so that end is filled in from the germline J gene. The chain is built from TRBV12-3 or TRBV12-4 and TRBJ2-3, with D unclear. The V end was cut by 6 bases, the J end by 6 bases, with 16 bases between. The length of the CDR3 is 14 residues. The DNA read from the CDR3 is TGTGCCAGCAGACACTTAGCAGCCTATGATACG. It codes for CASRHLAAYDT. From start to end, the CDR3 is CASRHLAAYDTQYF.

The CDR3 DNA, read in part, is TGTGCCAGCAGCCTTGGGGGATTTATGACAGGGGCTGGAAACACC. This sequence encodes CASSLGGFMTGAGNT. The whole CDR3 is CASSLGGFMTGAGNTIYF. V usage is TRBV2 and J usage is TRBJ1-3; 8 nucleotides agree with TRBD1. The DNA ends 3 residues before the CDR3 does, and the rest of the CDR3 is filled in from the germline J gene. With V trimmed by 6 bases and J by 2 bases, 15 bases remained unmatched. This CDR3 contains 18 residues. Germline lookup yields CDR1 SNHLY and CDR2 FYNNEI.

The CDR3 bases that were read are TGTGCCAGTAGTCAACTCCGGGACAGGGGATTCCTAGCGGGAGGTTACAATGAG. This gives the protein CASSQLRDRGFLAGGYNE. The full-length CDR3 reads as CASSQLRDRGFLAGGYNEQFF. The chain employs TRBV19 and TRBJ2-1, with D tentatively TRBD2 (11 bases). The DNA ends 3 residues before the CDR3 does, and the rest of the CDR3 is filled in from the germline J gene. Trimming stripped 5 bases from V and 4 bases from J, with 33 bases between. The CDR3 has 21 residues. CDR1 is LNHDA and CDR2 is SQIVND in the germline V gene (reference sequence).